The clone carrying this T cell receptor beta chain was found once. Its antigen remains unknown. These data originate in a study of shared clonotypes between healthy human individuals. At the level of the study: Each donor's CD4 naive and CD4 memory cells filled three plates apiece, CD8 naive two, and CD8 memory one. Broader study findings: Four donors held approximately 4.6% of naive CD4 clonotypes in common. Incomplete sequencing of sorted subsets was indicated by rarefaction despite large depth.

Sequencing used immunoSEQ multiplex PCR; TCRdb keeps in-frame clones, though not all of them. The sample lists about 2.4 million clones, more than 85% occurring once. Memory CD4+ cells were the fraction left after CD45RA+ naive selection. V dropped 0 bases and J dropped 4 bases, with 13 bases sitting between them. The CDR3 length is 16 residues. Germline V CDR1 and CDR2: WSHSY, SAAADI. This TCR was recovered from a man younger than 35 in good health. Some clones in this sample may be carry-over from other donors' samples. The gene calls are TRBV10-2 and TRBJ1-3; D is possibly TRBD1 (6 bases). Sequencing used naive CD4+ T cells from PBMCs. Specified subset: CD45RA+ positively selected. CDR3 in amino acids: CASSESWTVEGNTIYF. In DNA form, the CDR3 reads TGCGCCAGCAGTGAGTCTTGGACAGTGGAAGGAAACACCATATATTTT.